This TCR beta chain came from a study of graft-versus-host responses after intestinal transplantation (dated by TCRdb to about 2021). Concerning the study at large: The transplants that recipients got were multivisceral, liver-intestinal, or isolated intestinal. Every recipient was given anti-thymocyte globulin induction, followed by roughly 3 years of maintenance tacrolimus and steroids. Bulk TCR-beta CDR3 sequencing was used to track graft-versus-host and host-versus-graft alloreactive T cell clones in the graft, circulation and bone marrow after intestinal transplantation. To identify alloreactive clones, pre-transplant mixed lymphocyte reaction products were sequenced and compared with unstimulated pre-transplant donor and recipient T cells. A cohort of approximately 23 intestinal transplant recipients, including one retransplant, was enrolled, and 3 patients lacking pretransplant specimens were excluded. A peak of at least 4% donor T cells among recipient peripheral blood mononuclear cells was the definition used for donor T cell macrochimerism. Rather than being sequenced by the commercial service, samples from three later patients were sequenced in-house on an Illumina MiSeq and processed with MiXCR. On the study overall, not on this receptor specifically: GvH clones were detected in recipient bone marrow, and some appeared earlier in ileal mucosa or blood, consistent with an intestinal mucosal origin. The relatively low number and heterogeneity of intestinal transplant patients limited the conclusions. Patients with donor T cell macrochimerism had high GvH to HvG T cell clonal ratios in their allografts. Early after transplant, peak levels of circulating GvH clones were found to be associated with declines in HvG clones.

Cut back by 3 bases and 9 bases, the V and J ends lie 14 bases apart. The CDR3 spans 13 residues, from the cysteine through the phenylalanine. The DNA shown is the 39-base CDR3, in frame from base 1. In the germline V gene, CDR1 corresponds to SNHLY and CDR2 to FYNNEI. Taken with the paper, the label for time point translates to: cells obtained before transplantation from donor or recipient. CD3+CD4+ and CD3+CD8+ populations were FACS-sorted from unstimulated pre-transplant donor and recipient cells taken from spleen or lymph nodes. Receptors were amplified or captured by the immunoSEQ multiplex PCR assay. For most patients, genomic DNA was isolated using the Qiagen DNeasy Blood and Tissue Kit and was shipped frozen to Adaptive Biotechnologies for TCR sequencing. For most patients, high-throughput TCR-beta CDR3 sequencing of genomic DNA was performed by Adaptive Biotechnologies. In the original analysis: Adaptive's ImmunoSEQ software was the source of the TCR sequencing data for roughly 19 patients, while three other patients were processed with MiXCR and VDJtools. To correct CD4 versus CD8 sorting errors, any sequence found in both subsets at a frequency ratio below 5:1 was removed. Because the origin of CDR3 nucleotide sequences shared between donor and recipient could not be assigned, those sequences were removed. Alloreactive clones required at least 2-fold expansion over unstimulated cells and minimum CFSE-low frequency of 0.002% (template counts) or 0.001% (read counts). Clones were considered mappable if detected in sequenced pre-transplant spleen, lymph node, or MLR CFSE-low populations of the donor or recipient. The cumulative frequency of alloreactive clones was calculated as a percentage of all sequences, weighted by copy number. The clones in this table, taken by TCRdb from immuneACCESS, are in-frame only. Not every clone is retained; where verified, under half of the shortfall comes from an unresolved V gene, and the cause of the rest is unknown. V, J and clone size are taken as reported in that table, and D and trimming were inferred from the DNA itself. Recorded for this sample are approximately 90,000 clones; roughly nine tenths of them occurred a single time. The ten largest clones take up 0.28% of the sample.

Details on this clone: Its antigen remains unidentified. No base qualities exist here, and no much larger clone lies one base off it.

The sequence came from a human donor who was the organ donor for an intestinal transplant. This chain joins TRBV2 to TRBJ2-5; TRBD1 is a possible D gene, resting on 5 matching bases. Sample: unstimulated CD4+ T cells sorted from spleen or lymph node cells, taken before transplant. The CDR3 region reads CASSEFVRTPQYF. The sequenced DNA is TGTGCCAGCAGTGAGTTTGTACGGACACCCCAGTACTTC.